This T cell receptor beta chain was captured by sequencing in a study of blood T cell repertoires in COVID-19. Data came from immunoSEQ multiplex PCR; TCRdb stores just in-frame clones and leaves some out. The sample contains roughly 270,000 clones, 85% of which appear only once. With V trimmed by 4 bases and J by 5 bases, 15 bases remained unmatched. The CDR3 runs 17 residues. Per the germline V gene, CDR1 is SSHAT and CDR2 is FNYEAQ (reference sequence). The material sequenced was PBMCs or T cells enriched from blood (not recorded which). J is TRBJ2-5 and V is TRBV7-7, with 8 bases that match TRBD1. The receptor was isolated from a woman in her forties or fifties who had recovered from COVID-19. CDR3 protein: CASSSRGGQGAMETQYF. The CDR3 DNA follows: TGTGCCAGCAGCTCCCGAGGCGGGCAGGGGGCGATGGAGACCCAGTACTTC.